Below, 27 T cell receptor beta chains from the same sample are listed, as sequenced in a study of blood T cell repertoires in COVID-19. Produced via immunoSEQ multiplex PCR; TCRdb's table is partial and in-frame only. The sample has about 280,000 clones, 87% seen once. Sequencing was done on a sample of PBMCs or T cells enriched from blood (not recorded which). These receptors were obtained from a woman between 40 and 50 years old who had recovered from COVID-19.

The CDR3 nucleotides read TGCAGCGTAGCGGAAAGCTCCTACAATGAGCAGTTCTTC. This sequence encodes CSVAESSYNEQFF. The chain has TRBV29-1 and TRBJ2-1; perhaps TRBD2 as D (5 bases). Trimming pared 6 bases from V and 0 bases from J, leaving 9 bases between. The germline gives CDR1 SQVTM, CDR2 ANQGSEA. The CDR3 spans 13 residues.

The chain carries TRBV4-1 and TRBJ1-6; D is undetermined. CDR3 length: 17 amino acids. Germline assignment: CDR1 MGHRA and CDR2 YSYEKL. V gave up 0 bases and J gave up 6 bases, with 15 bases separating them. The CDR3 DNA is TGCGCCAGCAGCCAAGATCCATCGCGGGTAGTTAATTCACCCCTCCACTTT. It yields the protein CASSQDPSRVVNSPLHF.

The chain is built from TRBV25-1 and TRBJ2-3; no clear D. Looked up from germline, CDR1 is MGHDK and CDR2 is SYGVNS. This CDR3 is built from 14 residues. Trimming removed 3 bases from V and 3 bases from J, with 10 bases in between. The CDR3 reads CASSDYPNTDTQYF. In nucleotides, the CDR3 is TGTGCCAGCAGTGACTACCCGAATACAGATACGCAGTATTTT.

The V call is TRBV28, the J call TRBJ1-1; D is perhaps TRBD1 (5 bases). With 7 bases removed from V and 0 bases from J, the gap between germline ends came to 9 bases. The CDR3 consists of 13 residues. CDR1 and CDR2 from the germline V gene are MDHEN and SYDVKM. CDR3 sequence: CASTDSLNTEAFF. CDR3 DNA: TGTGCCAGCACCGACAGCTTGAACACTGAAGCTTTCTTT.

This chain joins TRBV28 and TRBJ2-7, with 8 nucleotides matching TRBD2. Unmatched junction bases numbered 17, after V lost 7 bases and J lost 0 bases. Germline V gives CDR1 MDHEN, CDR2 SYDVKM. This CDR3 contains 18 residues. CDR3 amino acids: CASTLAKGLAGSSYEQYF. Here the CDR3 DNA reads TGTGCCAGCACCTTGGCAAAGGGGCTAGCGGGTAGCTCCTACGAGCAGTACTTC.

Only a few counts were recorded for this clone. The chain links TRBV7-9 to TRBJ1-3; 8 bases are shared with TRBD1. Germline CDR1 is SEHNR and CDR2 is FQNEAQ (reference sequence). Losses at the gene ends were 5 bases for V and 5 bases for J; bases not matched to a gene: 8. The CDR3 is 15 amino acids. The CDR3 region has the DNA TGTGCCAGCAGCCAACCGGGACAGGCGAGAAACACCATATATTTT. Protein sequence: CASSQPGQARNTIYF.

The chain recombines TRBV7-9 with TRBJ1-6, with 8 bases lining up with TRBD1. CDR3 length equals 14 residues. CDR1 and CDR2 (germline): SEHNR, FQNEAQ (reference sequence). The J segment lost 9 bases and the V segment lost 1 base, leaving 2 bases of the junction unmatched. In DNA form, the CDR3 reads TGTGCCAGCAGCTTAGAGACAGGGGCTTCACCCCTCCACTTT. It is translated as CASSLETGASPLHF.

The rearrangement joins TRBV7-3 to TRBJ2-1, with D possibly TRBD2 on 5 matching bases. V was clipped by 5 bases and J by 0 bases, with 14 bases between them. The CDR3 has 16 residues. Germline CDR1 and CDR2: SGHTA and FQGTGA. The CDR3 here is CASSPRVGSSYNEQFF. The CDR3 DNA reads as TGTGCCAGCAGCCCTCGGGTAGGGAGCTCCTACAATGAGCAGTTCTTC.

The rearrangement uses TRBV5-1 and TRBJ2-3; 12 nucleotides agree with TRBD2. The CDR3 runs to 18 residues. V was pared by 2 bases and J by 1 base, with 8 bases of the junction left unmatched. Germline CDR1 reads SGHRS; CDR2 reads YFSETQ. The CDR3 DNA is TGCGCCAGCAGCTTAGGGCTAGCGGGAGGGCCTGGCACAGATACGCAGTATTTT. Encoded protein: CASSLGLAGGPGTDTQYF.

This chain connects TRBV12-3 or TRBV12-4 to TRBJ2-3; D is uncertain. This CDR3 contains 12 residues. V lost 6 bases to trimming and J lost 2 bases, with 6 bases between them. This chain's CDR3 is CASRLTTDTQYF. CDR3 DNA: TGTGCCAGCAGACTCACCACAGATACGCAGTATTTT.

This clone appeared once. CDR3 bases: TGTGCCAGTAGGTCGGGACAGGGAAGGCCTTATGGCTACACCTTC. This codes for CASRSGQGRPYGYTF. The chain links TRBV19 to TRBJ1-2; 9 bases fit TRBD1. CDR1 and CDR2 from the germline V gene are LNHDA and SQIVND (reference sequence). Trimming removed 6 bases from V and 5 bases from J; junction bases left unmatched: 10. The CDR3 is 15 amino acids.

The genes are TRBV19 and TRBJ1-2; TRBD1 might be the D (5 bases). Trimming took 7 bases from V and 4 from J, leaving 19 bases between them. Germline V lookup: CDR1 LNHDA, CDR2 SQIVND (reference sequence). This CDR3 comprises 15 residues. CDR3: CASTVDSRSSYGYTF. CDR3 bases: TGTGCCAGTACGGTCGACAGCCGCTCTAGCTATGGCTACACCTTC.

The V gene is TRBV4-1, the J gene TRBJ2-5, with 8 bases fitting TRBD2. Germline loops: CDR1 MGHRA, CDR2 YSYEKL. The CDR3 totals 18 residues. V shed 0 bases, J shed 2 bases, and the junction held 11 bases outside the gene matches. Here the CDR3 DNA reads TGCGCCAGCAGCCAAGATCCAAACCTAGCGGGCGGACAAGAGACCCAGTACTTC. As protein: CASSQDPNLAGGQETQYF.

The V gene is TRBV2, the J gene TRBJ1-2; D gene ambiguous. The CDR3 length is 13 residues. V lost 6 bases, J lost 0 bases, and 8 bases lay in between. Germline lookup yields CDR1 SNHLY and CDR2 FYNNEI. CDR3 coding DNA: TGTGCCAGCAGGGCAGGCGCTAACTATGGCTACACCTTC. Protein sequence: CASRAGANYGYTF.

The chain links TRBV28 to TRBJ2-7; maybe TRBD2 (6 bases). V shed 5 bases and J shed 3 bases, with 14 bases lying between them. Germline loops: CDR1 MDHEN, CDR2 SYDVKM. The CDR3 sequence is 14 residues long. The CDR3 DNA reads TGTGCCAGCAGTCAAACACTAGCTGTCTACGAGCAGTACTTC. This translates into CASSQTLAVYEQYF.

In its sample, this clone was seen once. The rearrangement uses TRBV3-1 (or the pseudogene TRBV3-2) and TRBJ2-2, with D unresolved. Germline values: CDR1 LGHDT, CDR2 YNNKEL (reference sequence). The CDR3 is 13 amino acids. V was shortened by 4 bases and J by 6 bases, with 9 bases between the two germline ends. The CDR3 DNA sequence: TGTGCCAGCAGCCTAACGGGTCCCGGGGAGCTGTTTTTT. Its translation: CASSLTGPGELFF.

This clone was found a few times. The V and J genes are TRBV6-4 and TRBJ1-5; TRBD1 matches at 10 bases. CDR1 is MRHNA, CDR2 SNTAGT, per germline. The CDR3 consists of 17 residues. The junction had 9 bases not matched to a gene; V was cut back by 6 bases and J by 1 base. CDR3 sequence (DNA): TGTGCCAGCAGGCATGGACAGGGGGAAAAGAGCAATCAGCCCCAGCATTTT. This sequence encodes CASRHGQGEKSNQPQHF.

The CDR3 sequence: CATSRDRSEQYF. For the CDR3, the DNA is TGTGCCACCAGCAGAGATAGAAGTGAGCAGTACTTC. This rearrangement joins TRBV15 to TRBJ2-7; D remains ambiguous. This CDR3 is 12 amino acids long. The germline V gene encodes CDR1 LNHNV and CDR2 YYDKDF (reference sequence). V shed 0 bases and J shed 7 bases, with 7 bases lying between them.

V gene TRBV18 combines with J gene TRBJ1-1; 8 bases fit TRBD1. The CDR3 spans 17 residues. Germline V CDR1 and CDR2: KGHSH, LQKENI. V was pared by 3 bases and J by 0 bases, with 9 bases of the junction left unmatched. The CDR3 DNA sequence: TGTGCCAGCTCACCGACAGGGGCGGACCTCATGAACACTGAAGCTTTCTTT. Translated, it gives CASSPTGADLMNTEAFF.

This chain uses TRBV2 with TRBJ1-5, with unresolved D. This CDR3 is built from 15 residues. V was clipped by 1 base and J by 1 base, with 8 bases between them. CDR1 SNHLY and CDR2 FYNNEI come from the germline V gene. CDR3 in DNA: TGTGCCAGCAGTGAAGGGCGGGTGAGCAATCAGCCCCAGCATTTT. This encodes CASSEGRVSNQPQHF.

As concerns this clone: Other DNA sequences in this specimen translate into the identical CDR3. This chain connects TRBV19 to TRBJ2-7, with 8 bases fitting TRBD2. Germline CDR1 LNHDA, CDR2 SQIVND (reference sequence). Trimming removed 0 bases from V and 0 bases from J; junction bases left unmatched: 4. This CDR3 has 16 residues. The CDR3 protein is CASSIDPSGSSYEQYF. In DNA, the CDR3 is TGTGCCAGTAGTATAGATCCCAGCGGGAGCTCCTACGAGCAGTACTTC.

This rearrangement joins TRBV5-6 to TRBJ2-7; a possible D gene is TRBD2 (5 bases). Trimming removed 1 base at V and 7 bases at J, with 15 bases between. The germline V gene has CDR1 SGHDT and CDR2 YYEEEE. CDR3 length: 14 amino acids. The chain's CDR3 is CASSLSGLGGEQYF. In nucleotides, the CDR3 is TGTGCCAGCAGCTTGTCGGGGTTGGGTGGGGAGCAGTACTTC.

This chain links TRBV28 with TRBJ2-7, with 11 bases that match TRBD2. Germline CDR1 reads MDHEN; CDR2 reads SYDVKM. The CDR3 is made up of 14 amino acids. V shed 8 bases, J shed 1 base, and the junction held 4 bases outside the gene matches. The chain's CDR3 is CASELAGGSYEQYF. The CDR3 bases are TGTGCCAGCGAGCTAGCGGGAGGTTCCTACGAGCAGTACTTC.

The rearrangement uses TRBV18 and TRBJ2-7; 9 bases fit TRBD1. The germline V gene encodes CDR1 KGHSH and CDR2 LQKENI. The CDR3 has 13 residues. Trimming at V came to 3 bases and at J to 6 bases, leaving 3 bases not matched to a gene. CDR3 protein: CASSPGQGGEQYF. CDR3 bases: TGTGCCAGCTCACCGGGACAGGGCGGCGAGCAGTACTTC. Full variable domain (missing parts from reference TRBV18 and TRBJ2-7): NAGVMQNPRHLVRRRGQEARLRCSPMKGHSHVYWYRQLPEEGLKFMVYLQKENIIDESGMPKERFSAEFPKEGPSILRIQQVVRGDSAAYFCASSPGQGGEQYFGPGTRLTVT.

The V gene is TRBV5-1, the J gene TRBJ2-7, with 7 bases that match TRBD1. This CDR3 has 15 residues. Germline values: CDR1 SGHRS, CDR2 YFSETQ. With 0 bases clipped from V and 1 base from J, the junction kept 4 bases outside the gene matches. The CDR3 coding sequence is TGCGCCAGCAGCTTGGGAGGGGGCGGATCCTACGAGCAGTACTTC. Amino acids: CASSLGGGGSYEQYF.

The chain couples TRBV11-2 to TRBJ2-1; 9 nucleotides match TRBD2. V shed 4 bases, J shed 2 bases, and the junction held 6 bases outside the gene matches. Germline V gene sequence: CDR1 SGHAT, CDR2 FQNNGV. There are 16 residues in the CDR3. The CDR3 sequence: CASSYGLAKPYNEQFF. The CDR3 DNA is TGTGCCAGCAGCTACGGACTAGCGAAACCCTACAATGAGCAGTTCTTC. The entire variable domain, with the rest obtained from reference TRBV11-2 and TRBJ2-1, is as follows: EAGVAQSPRYKIIEKRQSVAFWCNPISGHATLYWYQQILGQGPKLLIQFQNNGVVDDSQLPKDRFSAERLKGVDSTLKIQPAKLEDSAVYLCASSYGLAKPYNEQFFGPGTRLTVL.

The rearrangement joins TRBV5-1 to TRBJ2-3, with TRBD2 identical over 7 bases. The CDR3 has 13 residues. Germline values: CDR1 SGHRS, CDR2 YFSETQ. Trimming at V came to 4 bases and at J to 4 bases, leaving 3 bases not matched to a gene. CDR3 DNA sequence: TGCGCCAGCAGCGCGGGAGTGGCAGATACGCAGTATTTT. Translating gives CASSAGVADTQYF.